This TCR beta chain was sequenced during a study of blood T cell repertoires in COVID-19. About the study: The study drew acute and convalescent COVID-19 samples from the United States, Italy and Spain. Nucleic acid was either cDNA or gDNA, and it came from T cells, B-cell-depleted T cells, or PBMCs.

V was shortened by 6 bases and J by 6 bases, with 15 bases between the two germline ends. Germline V gene lookup returns CDR1 SNHLY and CDR2 FYNNEI. This CDR3 has 14 amino acids. For recovered donors of Cohort 3, there were two negative PCRs, clearance, or symptom resolution. Measured with immunoSEQ multiplex PCR; TCRdb has only the in-frame clones, and not every one. The sample holds 190,000 or so clones, 85% seen once. This TCR derives from a man in his forties who had recovered from COVID-19. The source material was PBMCs or T cells enriched from blood (not recorded which). The chain links TRBV2 to TRBJ2-1, with D possibly TRBD2 on 6 matching bases. CDR3 bases: TGTGCCAGCAGACCGCGGGAAGTCCCCAATGAGCAGTTCTTC. Translating gives CASRPREVPNEQFF.